What follows are 19 T cell receptor beta chains derived from one specimen sequenced in a study of cytomegalovirus exposure and HLA in healthy donors. This PCR relied on a set of 60 Vbeta primers and 13 Jbeta primers. Here immunoSEQ multiplex PCR was the method, and the copy in TCRdb shows in-frame clones only, minus some. The sample includes around 200,000 clones, nearly 80% of them seen just once. The sequencing sample was made of PBMCs. The receptors derive from a man aged 18 to 30 in good health and CMV-seronegative.

The chain couples TRBV30 to TRBJ1-1, with D unclear. This CDR3 comprises 16 residues. CDR1 is GTSNPN, CDR2 SVGIG, per germline (reference sequence). V was clipped by 6 bases and J by 1 base, with 21 bases between them. The CDR3 DNA follows: TGTGCCTGCCCCCCCCGCCGGCCCGGGGAGAACACTGAAGCTTTCTTT. Protein sequence: CACPPRRPGENTEAFF. The variable domain in full, with the rest retrieved from reference TRBV30 and TRBJ1-1, is SQTIHQWPATLVQPVGSPLSLECTVEGTSNPNLYWYRQAAGRGLQLLFYSVGIGQISSEVPQNLSASRPQDRQFILSSKKLLLSDSGFYLCACPPRRPGENTEAFFGQGTRLTVV.

The rearrangement joins TRBV15 to TRBJ1-1; 7 bases are shared with TRBD1. The V segment lost 0 bases and the J segment 1 base; nucleotides outside the gene matches: 11. The V gene's germline CDR1 is LNHNV and CDR2 YYDKDF (reference sequence). The CDR3 has 18 amino acids. Here the CDR3 DNA reads TGTGCCACCAGCAGAGATTGGGTCTTTTCAGGGGGGAACACTGAAGCTTTCTTT. This codes for CATSRDWVFSGGNTEAFF.

The rearrangement joins TRBV7-6 to TRBJ2-2; a possible D gene is TRBD1 (5 bases). Germline V gives CDR1 SGHVS, CDR2 FNYEAQ. The CDR3 spans 13 residues. V gave up 4 bases and J gave up 6 bases, with 9 bases separating them. CDR3 sequence: CASSSTRAGELFF. In nucleotides, the CDR3 is TGTGCCAGCAGCTCAACCAGGGCCGGGGAGCTGTTTTTT.

V gene TRBV7-2 combines with J gene TRBJ2-1, with D tentatively TRBD2 (5 bases). Deletions cut 5 bases from V and 8 bases from J, with 13 bases between. This CDR3 has 13 residues. Germline CDR1 and CDR2: SGHTA and FQGNSA. In nucleotides, the CDR3 is TGTGCCAGCAGCGAACTACTAGTCTATGAGCAGTTCTTC. Translated, it gives CASSELLVYEQFF.

The CDR3 nucleotides read TGTGCCAGCAGTGTTCGGCTCTCGACAGGACTGAATTCACCCCTCCACTTT. Protein product: CASSVRLSTGLNSPLHF. The chain recombines TRBV2 with TRBJ1-6, with a tentative D call TRBD1 (6 bases). The germline gives CDR1 SNHLY, CDR2 FYNNEI. Trimming took off 4 bases at V and 7 bases at J, with 20 bases between the two ends. The CDR3 loop spans 17 amino acids.

The CDR3 nucleotides are TGTGCCAGCAGTCAGGACAGGGACTCCTACAATGAGCAGTTCTTC. Translating gives CASSQDRDSYNEQFF. The genes are TRBV2 and TRBJ2-1; 8 bases fit TRBD1. The CDR3 consists of 15 residues. The germline gives CDR1 SNHLY, CDR2 FYNNEI. V shed 5 bases and J 0 bases; nucleotides not matched to a gene: 3.

The genes are TRBV5-1 and TRBJ1-6; 11 bases match TRBD1. Germline loops: CDR1 SGHRS, CDR2 YFSETQ. The J segment lost 12 bases and the V segment lost 2 bases, leaving 7 bases of the junction unmatched. The CDR3 consists of 15 residues. CDR3 residues: CASSFGTGGVEPLHF. In nucleotides, the CDR3 is TGCGCCAGCAGCTTCGGGACAGGGGGTGTAGAACCCCTCCACTTT.

The rearrangement joins TRBV7-2 to TRBJ1-4, with D hard to call. V was cut by 5 bases and J by 4 bases, with 14 bases left in between. The CDR3 covers 15 residues. Germline-derived CDR1 and CDR2 are SGHTA and FQGNSA. CDR3 DNA: TGTGCCAGCAGCGCGACATCTACCCTTAATGAAAAACTGTTTTTT. Protein sequence: CASSATSTLNEKLFF.

The CDR3 is CASSSLGGWGYEQYF. Here the CDR3 DNA reads TGTGCCAGCAGTTCCTTGGGGGGTTGGGGCTACGAGCAGTACTTC. The chain couples TRBV27 to TRBJ2-7, with D tentatively TRBD2 (6 bases). The ends were cut back, 4 bases at V and 3 bases at J, with 16 bases in the middle. Germline assignment: CDR1 MNHEY and CDR2 SMNVEV (reference sequence). CDR3 length equals 15 residues.

This chain joins TRBV25-1 and TRBJ1-4; no firm D call. V dropped 4 bases and J dropped 8 bases, with 11 bases sitting between them. The germline CDR1 and CDR2 sequences are MGHDK and SYGVNS. The length of the CDR3 is 13 residues. CDR3 coding DNA: TGTGCCAGCAGTGGAGGTCTGGAGGAAAAACTGTTTTTT. Its translation is CASSGGLEEKLFF.

The rearrangement joins TRBV19 to TRBJ1-5; TRBD1 is a possible D gene (6 bases). Trimming removed 5 bases at V and 1 base at J, with 12 bases between. The germline V gene encodes CDR1 LNHDA and CDR2 SQIVND (reference sequence). CDR3 length: 15 amino acids. CDR3 in amino acids: CASSSTGQSNQPQHF. The CDR3 coding sequence is TGTGCCAGTAGTTCTACCGGACAGAGCAATCAGCCCCAGCATTTT. Using reference TRBV19 and TRBJ1-5 for the parts outside the CDR3, the full variable domain is DGGITQSPKYLFRKEGQNVTLSCEQNLNHDAMYWYRQDPGQGLRLIYYSQIVNDFQKGDIAEGYSVSREKKESFPLTVTSAQKNPTAFYLCASSSTGQSNQPQHFGDGTRLSIL.

The rearrangement joins TRBV9 to TRBJ2-1, with TRBD2 matching over 10 bases. The CDR3 is made up of 15 amino acids. Germline loops: CDR1 SGDLS, CDR2 YYNGEE. The ends lost 4 bases at V and 3 bases at J; junction bases unmatched: 4. CDR3 sequence reads: CASSLGLADYNEQFF. Here the CDR3 DNA reads TGTGCCAGCAGCTTAGGACTAGCGGACTACAATGAGCAGTTCTTC. Supplemented by reference TRBV9 and TRBJ2-1, the full variable domain reads DSGVTQTPKHLITATGQRVTLRCSPRSGDLSVYWYQQSLDQGLQFLIQYYNGEERAKGNILERFSAQQFPDLHSELNLSSLELGDSALYFCASSLGLADYNEQFFGPGTRLTVL.

The rearrangement joins TRBV7-9 to TRBJ2-3; a possible D gene is TRBD2 (5 bases). The CDR3 is 13 residues long. V was shortened by 4 bases and J by 9 bases, with 14 bases between the two germline ends. CDR1 is SEHNR and CDR2 is FQNEAQ in the germline V gene (reference sequence). The DNA for the CDR3 is TGTGCCAGCAGCTCATCCGGGATAGACACGCAGTATTTT. Translated, it gives CASSSSGIDTQYF.

The rearrangement links TRBV6-5 to TRBJ2-7; 9 positions match TRBD1. The CDR3 spans 14 residues. CDR1 and CDR2 (germline): MNHEY, SVGAGI. The V segment lost 7 bases and the J segment 6 bases; nucleotides outside the gene matches: 10. The CDR3 protein is CASTPTGGYVEQYF. CDR3 in DNA: TGTGCCAGCACCCCTACAGGGGGCTATGTCGAGCAGTACTTC.

The rearrangement links TRBV12-5 to TRBJ1-5, with 9 positions matching TRBD1. The CDR3 runs 14 residues. Trimming cost V 6 bases and J 6 bases; bases outside gene matches: 6. CDR1 is LGHNT, CDR2 FRNRAP, per germline. The CDR3 DNA reads TGTGCTAGTGGGGACAGGGGTGACGGTCAGCCCCAGCATTTT. Its protein product is CASGDRGDGQPQHF.

The gene calls are TRBV28 and TRBJ1-2, with a weak D call TRBD1 (5 bases). Germline V lookup: CDR1 MDHEN, CDR2 SYDVKM. This CDR3 region has 14 residues. With 5 bases removed from V and 4 bases from J, the gap between germline ends came to 14 bases. The CDR3 bases are TGTGCCAGCAGTAATACCCAGGGCACCTATGGCTACACCTTC. It translates to CASSNTQGTYGYTF.

There are a few counts of this clone. J is TRBJ1-2 and V is TRBV27, with D perhaps TRBD1 (6 bases). Germline V lookup: CDR1 MNHEY, CDR2 SMNVEV (reference sequence). Trimming took off 6 bases at V and 4 bases at J, with 18 bases between the two ends. CDR3 size: 15 residues. CDR3 coding DNA: TGTGCCAGCAGCTCCGGGGGGCTATCCCCCTATGGCTACACCTTC. It encodes CASSSGGLSPYGYTF.

The table lists this clone with a count of one. The J gene is TRBJ2-7, the V gene TRBV7-3, with 8 bases lining up with TRBD1. This CDR3 is 16 amino acids long. Germline lookup yields CDR1 SGHTA and CDR2 FQGTGA. Germline trimming cut 1 base from V and 5 bases from J; bases unmatched to any gene: 10. The CDR3 DNA follows: TGTGCCAGCAGCTTAAGCGGGACAGGCGGGTCCCACGAGCAGTACTTC. This codes for CASSLSGTGGSHEQYF.

The genes are TRBV27 and TRBJ2-7; 9 bases are shared with TRBD1. Germline V gene sequence: CDR1 MNHEY, CDR2 SMNVEV (reference sequence). V lost 8 bases and J lost 2; bases outside the gene matches: 10. The CDR3 runs 15 residues. CDR3 region: CASGGQGIRTYEQYF. In DNA, the CDR3 is TGTGCCAGCGGGGGACAGGGAATCAGGACCTACGAGCAGTACTTC.